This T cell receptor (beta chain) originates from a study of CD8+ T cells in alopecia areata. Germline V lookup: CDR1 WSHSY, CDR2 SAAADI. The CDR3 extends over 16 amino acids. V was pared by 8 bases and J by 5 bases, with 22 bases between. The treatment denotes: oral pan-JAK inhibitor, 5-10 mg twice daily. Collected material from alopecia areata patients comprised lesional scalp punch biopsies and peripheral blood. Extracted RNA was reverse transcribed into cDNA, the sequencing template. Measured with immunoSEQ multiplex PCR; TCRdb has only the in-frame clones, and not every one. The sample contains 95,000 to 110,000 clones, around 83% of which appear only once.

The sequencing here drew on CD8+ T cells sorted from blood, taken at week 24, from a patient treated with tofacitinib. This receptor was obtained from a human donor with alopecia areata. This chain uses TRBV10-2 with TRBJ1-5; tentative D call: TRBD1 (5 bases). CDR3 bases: TGCGCCAGCTGTTCCGAGTTCAGGAGGGACCATCAGCCCCAGCATTTT. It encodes CASCSEFRRDHQPQHF.